This T cell receptor (beta chain) originates from a study of low-dose radiotherapy and immunotherapy resistance in tumors (dated by TCRdb to between 2021 and 2022). Notes on the research overall: Cohort 1 received 0.5 Gy per fraction every 2 weeks, with a prescribed total PTV dose of 6.5 Gy. Cohort 2 received 1 Gy per fraction every two weeks, with a total of 13 Gy over 26 weeks. Patients were given nivolumab as a 240 mg flat dose every two weeks and ipilimumab at 1 mg/kg every six weeks, with both drugs delivered intravenously. Cyclophosphamide 200 mg/m2 was administered intravenously every two weeks, one day before each radiation and immunotherapy administration. Starting on cycle 1 day 1, patients took 300 mg of aspirin by mouth once a day for four cycles. Trial participants were not randomized into treatment groups. Eight patients were included in the translational analysis, namely three from the first dose cohort plus the first five from the second dose cohort.

The time point label, as the study defines it: before trial treatment. The donors came from RACIN, which was a single-arm phase I dose-escalation trial that paired nivolumab and ipilimumab with aspirin, low-dose cyclophosphamide and low-dose radiotherapy. To be eligible, a patient needed to have an advanced solid tumor that was TIL-negative. This clonotype has at least ten counts. Its target antigen remains unknown. The record has no base qualities; no much larger clone is one base away. First-strand cDNA was synthesized using Superscript III and a set of TRAV- and TRBV-specific primers, so that both TCRalpha and TCRbeta chains were covered. TCRs were amplified for 20 PCR cycles with Phusion, using a constant-region primer paired with the adapter attached to the V primers. Isolated mRNA was amplified with the MessageAmp II aRNA Amplification Kit, using a roughly 17-hour in vitro transcription at 37°C. The Dynabeads mRNA DIRECT Purification Kit was used to isolate mRNA for TCR sequencing. Indexed Illumina adapters were added in a second Phusion PCR of roughly 25 cycles, and the PCR products were purified with AMPure XP beads. TCRalpha and TCRbeta libraries were deep-sequenced on an Illumina MiniSeq instrument. Per the authors' processing: Using custom Perl scripts, TCR sequences encoding the same protein were pooled, out-of-frame sequences were removed, and the abundance of each clonotype was computed. Any TCR sequence supported by only a single read was excluded from analysis. The metrics used to describe the repertoires included Shannon entropy, Gini index, clonality, richness, and the frequency of TCRs shared between repertoires. TCRdb reran the public reads through fastp at Q25 and MiXCR, keeping productive beta chains. A single entry per CDR3 protein holds the most common genes and DNA from its merged rows. The V and J calls were determined by TCRdb, not by the authors. The sample table shows about 89,000 distinct CDR3 sequences, and roughly 9% are seen once. Under 1.1% of the sample rests with the top ten.

This clonotype originated in a male donor with prostate cancer. This specimen consisted of PBMCs, obtained before treatment.

The CDR3 here reads CASSFRTSLSGELFF. The sequenced DNA is TGCGCCAGCAGCTTCCGAACATCCCTATCCGGGGAGCTGTTTTTT. This sequence uses TRBV5-1 and TRBJ2-2; confidence is insufficient to name the D gene. CDR1 and CDR2 are read off the germline V gene as SGHRS and YFSETQ. CDR3 length: 15 amino acids, cysteine to phenylalanine. Here the CDR3 DNA is all that survives: 45 bases in frame from base 1. A distance of 14 bases separates the germline ends of V and J, which lose 2 bases and 6 bases respectively.